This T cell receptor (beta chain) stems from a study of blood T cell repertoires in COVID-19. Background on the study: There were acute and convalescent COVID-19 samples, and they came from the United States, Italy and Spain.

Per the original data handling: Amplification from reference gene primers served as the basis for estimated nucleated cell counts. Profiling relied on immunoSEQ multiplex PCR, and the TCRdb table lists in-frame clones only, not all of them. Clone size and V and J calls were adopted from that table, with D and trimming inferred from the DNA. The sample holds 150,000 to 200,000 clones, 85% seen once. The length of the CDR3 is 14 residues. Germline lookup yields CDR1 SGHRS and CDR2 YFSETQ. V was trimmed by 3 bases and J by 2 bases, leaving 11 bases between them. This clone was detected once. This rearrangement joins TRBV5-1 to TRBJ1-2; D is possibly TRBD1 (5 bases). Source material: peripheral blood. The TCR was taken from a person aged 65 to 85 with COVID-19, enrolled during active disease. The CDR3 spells CASSSITGNYGYTF. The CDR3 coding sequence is TGCGCCAGCAGCTCTATAACAGGAAACTATGGCTACACCTTC.